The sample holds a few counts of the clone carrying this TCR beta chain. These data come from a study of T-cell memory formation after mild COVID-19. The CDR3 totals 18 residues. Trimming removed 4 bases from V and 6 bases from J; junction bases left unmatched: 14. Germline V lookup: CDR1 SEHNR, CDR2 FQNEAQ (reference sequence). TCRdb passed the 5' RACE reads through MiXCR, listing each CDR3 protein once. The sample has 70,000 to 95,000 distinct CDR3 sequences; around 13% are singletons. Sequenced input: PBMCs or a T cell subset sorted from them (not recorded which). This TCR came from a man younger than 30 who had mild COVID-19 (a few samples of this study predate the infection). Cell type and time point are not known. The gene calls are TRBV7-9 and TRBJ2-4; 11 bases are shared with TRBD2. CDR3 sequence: CASSSTDSSGGPGNIQYF. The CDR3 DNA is TGTGCCAGCAGCTCGACAGATTCTAGCGGGGGGCCGGGAAACATTCAGTACTTC.